Reported below is one T cell receptor (beta chain). As handled by the study authors: Reference gene primer amplification yielded estimated nucleated cell counts. Profiling relied on immunoSEQ multiplex PCR, and the TCRdb table lists in-frame clones only, not all of them. The DNA gave D and trimming, while V, J and clone size come from that table. The data contain about 330,000 clones, roughly 83% of them singletons. This record comes from a study of blood T cell repertoires in COVID-19. Study-level information: Samples representing acute and convalescent COVID-19 were sourced from the United States, Italy and Spain. PBMCs, B-cell-depleted T cells, or T cells provided the cDNA or gDNA that made up the material.

Trimming pared 0 bases from V and 4 bases from J, leaving 12 bases between. Germline V gene sequence: CDR1 LGHDT, CDR2 YNNKEL (reference sequence). The CDR3 has 15 residues. The V and J genes are TRBV3-1 (or the pseudogene TRBV3-2) and TRBJ2-5, with D maybe TRBD2 (6 bases). The specimen sequenced was peripheral blood. The sequence derives from a woman aged 45-65 years with acute or convalescent COVID-19. This CDR3 reads CASSQDLWGVETQYF. The CDR3 DNA is TGTGCCAGCAGCCAAGATCTTTGGGGGGTAGAGACCCAGTACTTC.